These 8 T cell receptor beta chains were all obtained from the same sample, sequenced in a study of beta chain features in type 1 diabetes. Findings of the study overall: In all four CD4+ subsets, TCRB CDR3 length was significantly, moderately reduced in type 1 diabetes.

All of the isolated RNA was reverse transcribed, so expressed TCRB transcripts were sequenced. Measured with immunoSEQ multiplex PCR; TCRdb has only the in-frame clones, and not every one. The sample yields about 740,000 clones, over 10% seen once. These receptors have no known antigen. Sequencing input: naive CD4+ T cells from blood. The receptors come from a man aged 18 to 29 with type 1 diabetes.

On this clone itself: The same CDR3 is also encoded by other DNA sequences in this sample. The V call is TRBV30, the J call TRBJ2-7; TRBD1 is a possible D gene (6 bases). Looked up from germline, CDR1 is GTSNPN and CDR2 is SVGIG (reference sequence). Trimming stripped 3 bases from V and 0 bases from J, with 6 bases between. The CDR3 has 12 amino acids. CDR3 in amino acids: CAWRDSSYEQYF. The CDR3 DNA is TGTGCCTGGAGGGACAGCTCCTACGAGCAGTACTTC.

A few counts support this clone. The chain links TRBV30 to TRBJ2-5, with 14 positions matching TRBD2. The V gene end was trimmed by 7 bases and the J gene end by 7 bases; junction bases not matched to a gene: 5. The CDR3 is 13 amino acids. From germline, CDR1 is GTSNPN and CDR2 SVGIG (reference sequence). For the CDR3, the DNA is TGTGCCTCGACTAGCGGGGGGGCCGTGACCCAGTACTTC. This gives the protein CASTSGGAVTQYF. The full variable domain, completed using reference TRBV30 and TRBJ2-5, is SQTIHQWPATLVQPVGSPLSLECTVEGTSNPNLYWYRQAAGRGLQLLFYSVGIGQISSEVPQNLSASRPQDRQFILSSKKLLLSDSGFYLCASTSGGAVTQYFGPGTRLLVL.

This clone was seen more than once but under ten times. The chain's CDR3 is CASIEAAFSYEQYF. The CDR3 DNA reads TGTGCCAGCATAGAAGCAGCCTTCTCCTACGAGCAGTACTTC. The chain carries TRBV28 and TRBJ2-7, with no clear D. Trimming took off 7 bases at V and 0 bases at J, with 13 bases between the two ends. CDR3 length: 14 amino acids. Germline lookup yields CDR1 MDHEN and CDR2 SYDVKM.

This clone was found once. V is TRBV5-1 and J is TRBJ2-2; 8 bases are a match to TRBD2. Trimming at V came to 6 bases and at J to 2 bases, leaving 3 bases not matched to a gene. The CDR3 consists of 14 residues. Per germline, CDR1 SGHRS and CDR2 YFSETQ. The CDR3 region is CASNSGGNTGELFF. The CDR3 coding sequence is TGCGCCAGCAACAGCGGGGGTAACACCGGGGAGCTGTTTTTT. The full variable domain, rest sourced from reference TRBV5-1 and TRBJ2-2, is KAGVTQTPRYLIKTRGQQVTLSCSPISGHRSVSWYQQTPGQGLQFLFEYFSETQRNKGNFPGRFSGRQFSNSRSEMNVSTLELGDSALYLCASNSGGNTGELFFGEGSRLTVL.

This clone showed up just a few times. Additional DNA sequences in this sample encode the identical CDR3. This chain uses TRBV6-5 with TRBJ2-3; no clear D. Deletions cut 0 bases from V and 0 bases from J, with 4 bases between. Germline V lookup: CDR1 MNHEY, CDR2 SVGAGI. The CDR3 consists of 14 residues. The DNA for the CDR3 is TGTGCCAGCAGTTACTCAGGTAGCACAGATACGCAGTATTTT. It specifies CASSYSGSTDTQYF.

The V gene is TRBV6-6, the J gene TRBJ2-7, with TRBD1 matching 12 bases. Trimming took 5 bases from V and 6 from J; bases not matched to a gene: 8. The germline V gene encodes CDR1 MNHNY and CDR2 SVGAGI (reference sequence). CDR3 length: 15 amino acids. The CDR3 DNA reads TGTGCCAGCAGTCCCCCGGGGACAGGGGGCTCCGAGCAGTACTTC. Translated, it gives CASSPPGTGGSEQYF.

The genes are TRBV7-9 and TRBJ1-1, with D maybe TRBD1 (5 bases). There are 14 residues in the CDR3. Trimming shortened V by 5 bases and J by 7 bases, and 17 bases separated the two germline ends. Germline values: CDR1 SEHNR, CDR2 FQNEAQ (reference sequence). The CDR3 DNA reads TGTGCCAGCAGCCAGGACACCCCTGAGGATGAAGCTTTCTTT. Translated, it gives CASSQDTPEDEAFF.

This sequence joins TRBV6-5 and TRBJ2-1, with D unclear. CDR3 length equals 15 residues. Germline assignment: CDR1 MNHEY and CDR2 SVGAGI. With 6 bases removed from V and 2 bases from J, the gap between germline ends came to 14 bases. The CDR3 DNA is TGTGCCAGCAGACTGAGTGACTCGGCCTACAATGAGCAGTTCTTC. It specifies CASRLSDSAYNEQFF.